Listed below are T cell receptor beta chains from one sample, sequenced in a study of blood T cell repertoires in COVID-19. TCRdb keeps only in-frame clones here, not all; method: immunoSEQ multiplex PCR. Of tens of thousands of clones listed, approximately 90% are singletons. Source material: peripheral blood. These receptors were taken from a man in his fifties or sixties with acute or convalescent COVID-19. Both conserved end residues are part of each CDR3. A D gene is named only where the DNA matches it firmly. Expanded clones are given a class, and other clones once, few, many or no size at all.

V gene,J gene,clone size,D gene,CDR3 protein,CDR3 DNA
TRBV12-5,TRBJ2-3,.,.,CASGLGGSVTDTQYF,TGTGCTAGTGGTTTAGGAGGCTCTGTCACAGATACGCAGTATTTT
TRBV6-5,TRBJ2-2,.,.,CASSPGIITGELFF,TGTGCCAGCAGCCCCGGGATAATCACCGGGGAGCTGTTTTTT
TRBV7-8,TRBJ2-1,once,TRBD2,CASTRSGSSGNEQFF,TGTGCCAGCACTCGAAGCGGGAGCTCCGGCAATGAGCAGTTCTTC
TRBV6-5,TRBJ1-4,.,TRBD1,CASSYTTGTNEKLFF,TGTGCCAGCAGCTACACGACAGGGACTAATGAAAAACTGTTTTTT
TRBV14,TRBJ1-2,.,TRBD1,CASSQDGQAGGYTF,TGTGCCAGCAGCCAAGATGGACAGGCCGGGGGCTACACCTTC
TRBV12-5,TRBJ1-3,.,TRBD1,CASAPGQASGNTIYF,TGTGCTAGTGCCCCCGGACAGGCTTCTGGAAACACCATATATTTT
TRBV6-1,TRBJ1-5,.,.,CASSEDPGVGNQPQHF,TGTGCCAGCAGTGAGGATCCAGGGGTGGGCAATCAGCCCCAGCATTTT
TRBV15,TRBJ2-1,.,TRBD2,CATSRGGEGLGEQFF,TGTGCCACCAGCAGAGGGGGGGAGGGCCTCGGTGAGCAGTTCTTC
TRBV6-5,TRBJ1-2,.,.,CASRLLDTPNYGYTF,TGTGCCAGCAGACTCTTGGACACGCCTAACTATGGCTACACCTTC
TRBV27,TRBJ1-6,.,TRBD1,CASIGTGRNSPLHF,TGTGCCAGCATCGGGACAGGGAGGAATTCACCCCTCCACTTT
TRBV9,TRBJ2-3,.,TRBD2,CASSVDWAAGGMDTQYF,TGTGCCAGCAGCGTAGATTGGGCAGCGGGAGGAATGGATACGCAGTATTTT
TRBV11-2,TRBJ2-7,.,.,CASSLDREQGWYF,TGTGCCAGCAGCTTAGATCGCGAGCAGGGTTGGTACTTC
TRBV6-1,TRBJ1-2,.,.,CASSDRYYGYTF,TGTGCCAGCAGTGACAGGTACTATGGCTACACCTTC
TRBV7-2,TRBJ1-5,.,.,CASSLGSGRDQPQHF,TGTGCCAGCAGCTTAGGGTCAGGGAGGGATCAGCCCCAGCATTTT
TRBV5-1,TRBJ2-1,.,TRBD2,CASSLGLAGEYNEQFF,TGCGCCAGCAGCTTGGGACTAGCGGGAGAATACAATGAGCAGTTCTTC
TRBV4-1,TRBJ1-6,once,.,CASSSHGGVGSPLHF,TGCGCCAGCAGCTCCCACGGGGGGGTTGGCTCACCCCTCCACTTT
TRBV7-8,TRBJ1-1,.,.,CASSLEVGGRVNTEAFF,TGTGCCAGCAGCTTAGAAGTGGGTGGGAGGGTGAACACTGAAGCTTTCTTT
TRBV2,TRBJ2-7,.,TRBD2,CASSEGLAGASYEQYF,TGTGCCAGCAGTGAAGGGTTAGCGGGGGCTAGCTACGAGCAGTACTTC
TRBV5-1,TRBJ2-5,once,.,CASSFGNFQETQYF,TGCGCCAGCAGCTTTGGTAACTTCCAAGAGACCCAGTACTTC
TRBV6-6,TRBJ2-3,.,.,CASSYSWGESTDTQYF,TGTGCCAGCAGTTACTCCTGGGGGGAGAGCACAGATACGCAGTATTTT
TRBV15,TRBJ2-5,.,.,CATSRGSDQETQYF,TGTGCCACCAGCAGAGGCAGTGACCAAGAGACCCAGTACTTC
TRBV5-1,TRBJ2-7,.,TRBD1,CASSLLQGAHEQYF,TGCGCCAGCAGCTTGTTACAGGGGGCCCACGAGCAGTACTTC
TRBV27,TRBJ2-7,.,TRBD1,CAGDRPWGAQYF,TGTGCCGGGGACAGGCCTTGGGGCGCGCAGTACTTC
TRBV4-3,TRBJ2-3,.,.,CASSPLRGSSTDTQYF,TGCGCCAGCAGCCCCTTAAGGGGATCTAGCACAGATACGCAGTATTTT
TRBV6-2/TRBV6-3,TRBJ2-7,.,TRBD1,CASSPPGQGGEQYF,TGTGCCAGCAGTCCGCCGGGACAGGGGGGTGAGCAGTACTTC
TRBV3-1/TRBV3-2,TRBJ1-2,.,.,CASSQKRLGYTF,TGTGCCAGCAGCCAGAAGAGACTAGGCTACACCTTC